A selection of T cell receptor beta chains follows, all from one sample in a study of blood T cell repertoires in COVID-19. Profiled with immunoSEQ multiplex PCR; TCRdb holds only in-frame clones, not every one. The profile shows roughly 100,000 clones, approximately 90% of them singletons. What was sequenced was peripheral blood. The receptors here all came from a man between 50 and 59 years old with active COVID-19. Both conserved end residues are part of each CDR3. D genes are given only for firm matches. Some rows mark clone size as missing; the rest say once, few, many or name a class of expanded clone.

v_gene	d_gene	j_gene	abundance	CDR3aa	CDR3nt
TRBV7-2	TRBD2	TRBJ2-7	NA	CASSSATTSGGAFEQYF	TGTGCCAGCAGCTCCGCGACGACTAGCGGGGGGGCATTCGAGCAGTACTTC
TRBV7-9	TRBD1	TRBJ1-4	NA	CASSPDRVELFF	TGTGCCAGCAGCCCGGACAGGGTAGAACTGTTTTTT
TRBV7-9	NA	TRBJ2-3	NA	CASSLQGSTDTQYF	TGTGCCAGCAGCCTACAGGGAAGCACAGATACGCAGTATTTT
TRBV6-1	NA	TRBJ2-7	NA	CASSEPGTYPYEQYF	TGTGCCAGCAGTGAACCCGGGACATATCCCTACGAGCAGTACTTC
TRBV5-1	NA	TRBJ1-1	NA	CASSRGDEAFF	TGCGCCAGCAGTCGAGGTGATGAAGCTTTCTTT
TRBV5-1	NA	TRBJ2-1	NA	CASRGFLRQSGYNEQFF	TGCGCCAGCAGGGGGTTTCTACGACAGTCCGGGTACAATGAGCAGTTCTTC
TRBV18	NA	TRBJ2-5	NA	CASSPSGVETQYF	TGTGCCAGCTCACCGTCAGGGGTGGAGACCCAGTACTTC
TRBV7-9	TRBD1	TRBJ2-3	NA	CASSLVQGPTLTDTQYF	TGTGCCAGCAGCTTAGTACAGGGGCCGACTCTCACAGATACGCAGTATTTT
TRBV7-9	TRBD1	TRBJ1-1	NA	CASSPGQGARGMIEAFF	TGTGCCAGCAGCCCAGGACAGGGGGCGAGAGGGATGATTGAAGCTTTCTTT
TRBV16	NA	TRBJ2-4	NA	CASRLGLAKNIQYF	TGTGCCAGCAGACTAGGGCTAGCCAAAAACATTCAGTACTTC
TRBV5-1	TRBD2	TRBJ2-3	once	CASVQGTSGGPRGDTQYF	TGCGCCAGCGTCCAAGGTACTAGCGGGGGGCCGAGGGGAGATACGCAGTATTTT
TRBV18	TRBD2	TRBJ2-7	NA	CASSRPTSGGYEQYF	TGTGCCAGCTCCCGCCCCACTAGCGGGGGCTACGAGCAGTACTTC
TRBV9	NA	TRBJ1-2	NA	CASSEGTNYGYTF	TGTGCCAGCAGTGAGGGCACCAACTATGGCTACACCTTC
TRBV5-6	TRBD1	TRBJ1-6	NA	CASTTGTANSPLHF	TGTGCCAGCACCACCGGGACAGCAAATTCACCCCTCCACTTT
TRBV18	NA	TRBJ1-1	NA	CASSPLVWRAPPGTEAFF	TGTGCCAGCTCACCACTAGTCTGGCGAGCCCCCCCAGGCACTGAAGCTTTCTTT
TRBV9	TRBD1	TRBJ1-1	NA	CASSVSFGGGGARNTEAFF	TGTGCCAGCAGCGTAAGTTTCGGCGGAGGGGGCGCGAGGAACACTGAAGCTTTCTTT
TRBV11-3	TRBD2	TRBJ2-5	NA	CASSLTSGAQETQYF	TGTGCCAGCAGCTTAACTAGCGGGGCCCAAGAGACCCAGTACTTC
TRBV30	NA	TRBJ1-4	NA	CAWDRPNEKLFF	TGTGCCTGGGACAGGCCTAATGAAAAACTGTTTTTT
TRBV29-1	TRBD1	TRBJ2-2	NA	CSVEKRDRGNTGELFF	TGCAGCGTTGAAAAAAGGGACAGGGGGAACACCGGGGAGCTGTTTTTT
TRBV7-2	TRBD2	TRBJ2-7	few	CASSLSRGGREQYF	TGTGCCAGCAGCTTATCGCGGGGGGGACGCGAGCAGTACTTC
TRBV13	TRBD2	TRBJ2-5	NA	CASSPRTSGGAQTQYF	TGTGCCAGCAGCCCCCGGACTAGCGGGGGGGCACAGACCCAGTACTTC
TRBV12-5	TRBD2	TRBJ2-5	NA	CASGLGLAGKQETQYF	TGTGCTAGTGGTTTGGGCCTAGCGGGAAAACAAGAGACCCAGTACTTC
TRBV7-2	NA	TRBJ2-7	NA	CASSLEPTTYEQYF	TGTGCCAGCAGCTTAGAACCGACAACCTACGAGCAGTACTTC
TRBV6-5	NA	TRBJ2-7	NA	CASRRDPSTYEQYF	TGTGCCAGCAGGCGGGACCCCTCAACCTACGAGCAGTACTTC
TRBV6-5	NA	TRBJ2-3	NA	CASSRGATDTQYF	TGTGCCAGCTCTCGGGGGGCCACAGATACGCAGTATTTT
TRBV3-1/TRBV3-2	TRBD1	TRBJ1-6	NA	CASSQRDSHSPLHF	TGTGCCAGCAGCCAACGGGACAGTCATTCACCCCTCCACTTT
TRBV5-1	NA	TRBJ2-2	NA	CASSLSSMANTGELFF	TGCGCCAGCAGCTTATCTAGTATGGCCAACACCGGGGAGCTGTTTTTT
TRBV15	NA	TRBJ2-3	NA	CATSRDSGTDTQYF	TGTGCCACCAGCAGAGATTCGGGCACAGATACGCAGTATTTT
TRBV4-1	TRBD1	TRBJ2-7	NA	CASSQSGTGSYEQYF	TGCGCCAGCAGCCAATCCGGGACAGGGTCCTACGAGCAGTACTTC
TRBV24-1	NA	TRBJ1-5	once	CATSDVFSNQPQHF	TGTGCCACCAGTGACGTATTCAGCAATCAGCCCCAGCATTTT
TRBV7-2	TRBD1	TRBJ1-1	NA	CASSFDRAGYTEAFF	TGTGCCAGCAGCTTTGACAGGGCTGGTTACACTGAAGCTTTCTTT
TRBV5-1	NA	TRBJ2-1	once	CASSFSGGPTYNEQFF	TGCGCCAGCAGCTTTTCCGGGGGGCCCACCTACAATGAGCAGTTCTTC
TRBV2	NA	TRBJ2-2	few	CASRPGLNTGELFF	TGTGCCAGCAGACCAGGCCTGAACACCGGGGAGCTGTTTTTT
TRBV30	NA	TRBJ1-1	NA	CAWSLSGTKGTEAFF	TGTGCCTGGAGCCTCTCCGGGACTAAGGGCACTGAAGCTTTCTTT
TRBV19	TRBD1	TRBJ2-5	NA	CASSTRDRGRGAQETQYF	TGTGCCAGTAGTACCCGGGACAGGGGGCGGGGGGCCCAAGAGACCCAGTACTTC
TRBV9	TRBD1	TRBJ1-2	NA	CASSAGTDDYGYTF	TGTGCCAGCAGCGCCGGGACAGACGACTATGGCTACACCTTC
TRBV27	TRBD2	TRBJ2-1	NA	CASSALAGGLREQFF	TGTGCCAGCAGCGCTCTAGCGGGGGGGCTCCGTGAGCAGTTCTTC
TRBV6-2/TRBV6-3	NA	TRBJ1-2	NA	CASSSDNPVGYTF	TGTGCCAGCAGCTCGGACAATCCCGTCGGCTACACCTTC
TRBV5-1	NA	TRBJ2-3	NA	CASSLDTFISTDTQYF	TGCGCCAGCAGCTTGGACACCTTCATTTCTACAGATACGCAGTATTTT
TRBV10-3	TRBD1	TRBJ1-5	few	CASRQGQGVIDQPQHF	TGTGCCAGTAGGCAGGGACAGGGAGTGATAGATCAGCCCCAGCATTTT
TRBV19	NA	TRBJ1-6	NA	CASSLEGFLGPLHF	TGTGCCAGTAGTCTCGAGGGCTTTCTAGGGCCCCTCCACTTT
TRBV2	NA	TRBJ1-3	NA	CASTGQLGNTIYF	TGTGCCAGCACCGGACAGCTAGGAAACACCATATATTTT
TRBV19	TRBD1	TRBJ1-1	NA	CASVRTGLGDTEAFF	TGTGCCAGTGTTAGGACAGGCCTTGGGGACACTGAAGCTTTCTTT
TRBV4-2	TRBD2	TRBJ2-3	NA	CASSQDPSGGTDTQYF	TGTGCCAGCAGCCAAGATCCTAGCGGGGGGACAGATACGCAGTATTTT
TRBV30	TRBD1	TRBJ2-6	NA	CAWFRDRGRKGANVLTF	TGTGCCTGGTTCCGGGACAGGGGGCGCAAGGGGGCCAACGTCCTGACTTTC